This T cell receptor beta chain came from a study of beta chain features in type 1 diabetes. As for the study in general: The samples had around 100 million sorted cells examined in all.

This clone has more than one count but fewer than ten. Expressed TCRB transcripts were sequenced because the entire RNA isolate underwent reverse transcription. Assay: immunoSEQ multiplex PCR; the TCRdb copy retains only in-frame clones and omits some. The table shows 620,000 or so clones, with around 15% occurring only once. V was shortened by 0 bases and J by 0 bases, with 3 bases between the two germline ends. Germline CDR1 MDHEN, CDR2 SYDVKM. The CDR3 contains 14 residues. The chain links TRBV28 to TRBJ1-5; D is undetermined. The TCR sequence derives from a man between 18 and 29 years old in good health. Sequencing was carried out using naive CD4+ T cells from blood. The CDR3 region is CASSLWGSNQPQHF. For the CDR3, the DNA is TGTGCCAGCAGTTTATGGGGTAGCAATCAGCCCCAGCATTTT.